These T cell receptor beta chains were read from a single sample in a study of PD-1 blockade in classical Hodgkin lymphoma. Measured with immunoSEQ multiplex PCR; TCRdb has only the in-frame clones, and not every one. The sample lists roughly 100,000 clones; roughly 89% were seen once. Sequencing used peripheral blood mononuclear cells (PBMCs), obtained before the fourth cycle of nivolumab. The receptors here all came from a human donor with classical Hodgkin lymphoma. The CDR3 runs from the conserved cysteine through the conserved F or W. Each record gives: CDR3 DNA, CDR3 protein, D gene, V gene, J gene, clone size. The D gene is left open where the match is weak. Where a row states a size, it is once, few, many or the class of an expanded clone; other rows omit it.

cdr3_nt: TGTGCCATCGGACTAGCGGAGGACAATGAGCAGTTCTTC
cdr3_aa: CAIGLAEDNEQFF
d_call: TRBD2
v_call: TRBV19
j_call: TRBJ2-1
clone_size: -

cdr3_nt: TGTGCCAGCAGCTTAGCCTCCGCGGGAGGTCCCGGGGAGCTGTTTTTT
cdr3_aa: CASSLASAGGPGELFF
d_call: TRBD2
v_call: TRBV7-2
j_call: TRBJ2-2
clone_size: -

cdr3_nt: TGTGCCATCAGCCCCGGGACCCGAGGGACTGAAGCTTTCTTT
cdr3_aa: CAISPGTRGTEAFF
d_call: -
v_call: TRBV10-3
j_call: TRBJ1-1
clone_size: -

cdr3_nt: TGTGCCAGCAGCCCGGGACGGAAACAAGAGACCCAGTACTTC
cdr3_aa: CASSPGRKQETQYF
d_call: -
v_call: TRBV5-8
j_call: TRBJ2-5
clone_size: -

cdr3_nt: TGTGCCAGCAGGGCAAACAATGAGCAGTTCTTC
cdr3_aa: CASRANNEQFF
d_call: -
v_call: TRBV27
j_call: TRBJ2-1
clone_size: -

cdr3_nt: TGTGCCTGGAGTGGAGGGAGGCGGTACACCGGGGAGCTGTTTTTT
cdr3_aa: CAWSGGRRYTGELFF
d_call: -
v_call: TRBV30
j_call: TRBJ2-2
clone_size: -

cdr3_nt: TGTGCCAGCTCACCCTCTTCTCGGGGGAGCACTGAAGCTTTCTTT
cdr3_aa: CASSPSSRGSTEAFF
d_call: -
v_call: TRBV18
j_call: TRBJ1-1
clone_size: -

cdr3_nt: TGTGCCAGCAGCTGGGACGGATCGAACACTGAAGCTTTCTTT
cdr3_aa: CASSWDGSNTEAFF
d_call: -
v_call: TRBV5-6
j_call: TRBJ1-1
clone_size: -

cdr3_nt: TGTGCCAGCAGTGAAAGGGCGTGGACAGGCTATGGCTACACCTTC
cdr3_aa: CASSERAWTGYGYTF
d_call: TRBD1
v_call: TRBV6-1
j_call: TRBJ1-2
clone_size: -

cdr3_nt: TGCGCCAGCAGCCAAGATAACGGAGGAAGAAACAATGAGCAGTTCTTC
cdr3_aa: CASSQDNGGRNNEQFF
d_call: -
v_call: TRBV4-1
j_call: TRBJ2-1
clone_size: -

cdr3_nt: TGCGCCAGCAGTGACTATATCTCCGAGCAGTACTTC
cdr3_aa: CASSDYISEQYF
d_call: -
v_call: TRBV10-2
j_call: TRBJ2-7
clone_size: -

cdr3_nt: TGTGCCAGCAGAATCGCAGGGTACGGTGAGCAGTTCTTC
cdr3_aa: CASRIAGYGEQFF
d_call: -
v_call: TRBV5-4
j_call: TRBJ2-1
clone_size: -

cdr3_nt: TGTGCCAGCAGCCGCATGCCGTCCGGGAAGCCACCTCGGGACGAGCAGTACTTC
cdr3_aa: CASSRMPSGKPPRDEQYF
d_call: -
v_call: TRBV28
j_call: TRBJ2-7
clone_size: -

cdr3_nt: TGTGCCAGCAGCTCTCCGGGACTAGCGGGGCCAGATACGCAGTATTTT
cdr3_aa: CASSSPGLAGPDTQYF
d_call: TRBD2
v_call: TRBV5-4
j_call: TRBJ2-3
clone_size: -

cdr3_nt: TGTGCCAGCAGGCCCCCGGGACAGGGAGTGTACGAGCAGTACTTC
cdr3_aa: CASRPPGQGVYEQYF
d_call: TRBD1
v_call: TRBV6-5
j_call: TRBJ2-7
clone_size: once

cdr3_nt: TGTGCCAGCAGCCAACGTTCGGCCGGGGAGCTGTTTTTT
cdr3_aa: CASSQRSAGELFF
d_call: -
v_call: TRBV16
j_call: TRBJ2-2
clone_size: few

cdr3_nt: TGTGCCAGTAGTATTCTCCCCGTGGGACCTGAAGCTTTCTTT
cdr3_aa: CASSILPVGPEAFF
d_call: -
v_call: TRBV19
j_call: TRBJ1-1
clone_size: -

cdr3_nt: TGTGCCAGCAGCTTAGCGAATGGAAACACCATATATTTT
cdr3_aa: CASSLANGNTIYF
d_call: -
v_call: TRBV7-2
j_call: TRBJ1-3
clone_size: once

cdr3_nt: TGTGCCAGCATCCACAAGACAGGGAGCACCGGGGAGCTGTTTTTT
cdr3_aa: CASIHKTGSTGELFF
d_call: TRBD1
v_call: TRBV6-1
j_call: TRBJ2-2
clone_size: -

cdr3_nt: TGCAGCGTTGAAGAGGACAGGGGAAGGCCCCCTGAAGCTTTCTTT
cdr3_aa: CSVEEDRGRPPEAFF
d_call: TRBD1
v_call: TRBV29-1
j_call: TRBJ1-1
clone_size: once

cdr3_nt: TGTGCCAGCAGGGCGGGAGAGATCAATGAGCAGTTCTTC
cdr3_aa: CASRAGEINEQFF
d_call: TRBD2
v_call: TRBV7-9
j_call: TRBJ2-1
clone_size: -

cdr3_nt: TGTGCCAGCAGCAGACACGACTGGTTCACGAACACCGGGGAGCTGTTTTTT
cdr3_aa: CASSRHDWFTNTGELFF
d_call: -
v_call: TRBV5-6
j_call: TRBJ2-2
clone_size: -

cdr3_nt: TGTGCCAGCAGCCCCCAGGGCACTAATGAAAAACTGTTTTTT
cdr3_aa: CASSPQGTNEKLFF
d_call: -
v_call: TRBV7-9
j_call: TRBJ1-4
clone_size: -

cdr3_nt: TGCGCCAGCAGCCAACAGGGGTTGAACACTGAAGCTTTCTTT
cdr3_aa: CASSQQGLNTEAFF
d_call: TRBD1
v_call: TRBV5-1
j_call: TRBJ1-1
clone_size: -

cdr3_nt: TGCGCCAGCAGCTTAGTAGGCGACGAGCAGTACTTC
cdr3_aa: CASSLVGDEQYF
d_call: -
v_call: TRBV5-1
j_call: TRBJ2-7
clone_size: -

cdr3_nt: TGTGCCAGCCAGGACGTCGGGACTAGGGGTTACGAGCAGTACTTC
cdr3_aa: CASQDVGTRGYEQYF
d_call: TRBD2
v_call: TRBV11-2
j_call: TRBJ2-7
clone_size: -

cdr3_nt: TGTGCCAGCAGTTTATATCCAGGGGGCCCTTACGAGACCCAGTACTTC
cdr3_aa: CASSLYPGGPYETQYF
d_call: TRBD1
v_call: TRBV27
j_call: TRBJ2-5
clone_size: -

cdr3_nt: TGTGCCACCAGCAGAGTAGCGGGAGTTGGGGATGAGCAGTTCTTC
cdr3_aa: CATSRVAGVGDEQFF
d_call: TRBD2
v_call: TRBV15
j_call: TRBJ2-1
clone_size: -

cdr3_nt: TGTGCCTGGAGCGCGGGGAACAATGAGCAGTTCTTC
cdr3_aa: CAWSAGNNEQFF
d_call: -
v_call: TRBV30
j_call: TRBJ2-1
clone_size: few

cdr3_nt: TGTGCCAGCAGTGGTTTGGGGGCGGACACTGAAGCTTTCTTT
cdr3_aa: CASSGLGADTEAFF
d_call: -
v_call: TRBV2
j_call: TRBJ1-1
clone_size: -

cdr3_nt: TGCGCCAGCCGGGGACTAGCGGGAGTAACCTACGAGCAGTACTTC
cdr3_aa: CASRGLAGVTYEQYF
d_call: TRBD2
v_call: TRBV5-1
j_call: TRBJ2-7
clone_size: -

cdr3_nt: TGTGCCAGCTCACCACGATTGGACCGCTCCTACGAGCAGTACTTC
cdr3_aa: CASSPRLDRSYEQYF
d_call: -
v_call: TRBV18
j_call: TRBJ2-7
clone_size: -

cdr3_nt: TGTGCCAGCAGTGGGACGGACAGGGGCTCCTACAATGAGCAGTTCTTC
cdr3_aa: CASSGTDRGSYNEQFF
d_call: TRBD1
v_call: TRBV27
j_call: TRBJ2-1
clone_size: -

cdr3_nt: TGTGCCTGGAGTACAGGGGTTGGCAAAAACATTCAGTACTTC
cdr3_aa: CAWSTGVGKNIQYF
d_call: TRBD1
v_call: TRBV30
j_call: TRBJ2-4
clone_size: few

cdr3_nt: TGCGCCAGCAGTCTGATTTTGGTAGCCAAAAACATTCAGTACTTC
cdr3_aa: CASSLILVAKNIQYF
d_call: -
v_call: TRBV23-1
j_call: TRBJ2-4
clone_size: -

cdr3_nt: TGTGCCAGCAGTTTGACTAGCGGGACCAATGAGCAGTTCTTC
cdr3_aa: CASSLTSGTNEQFF
d_call: TRBD2
v_call: TRBV27
j_call: TRBJ2-1
clone_size: -

cdr3_nt: TGTGCCAGCAGCTTAGATTTAGGACCCACAGATACGCAGTATTTT
cdr3_aa: CASSLDLGPTDTQYF
d_call: -
v_call: TRBV7-2
j_call: TRBJ2-3
clone_size: -

cdr3_nt: TGTGCCAGCAGAATACCCCTGACAGATACGCAGTATTTT
cdr3_aa: CASRIPLTDTQYF
d_call: -
v_call: TRBV28
j_call: TRBJ2-3
clone_size: -

cdr3_nt: TGTGCCAGCAGTCCCGCCGGGTTTGCGGGAGGGGGCGAGCAGTACTTC
cdr3_aa: CASSPAGFAGGGEQYF
d_call: TRBD2
v_call: TRBV27
j_call: TRBJ2-7
clone_size: -

cdr3_nt: TGTGCCAGCAGCCCCGCGGCGAATGAGCAGTTCTTC
cdr3_aa: CASSPAANEQFF
d_call: -
v_call: TRBV7-9
j_call: TRBJ2-1
clone_size: -

cdr3_nt: TGTGCCAGCCTCAAGGGGGGCTACGAGCAGTACTTC
cdr3_aa: CASLKGGYEQYF
d_call: -
v_call: TRBV9
j_call: TRBJ2-7
clone_size: -

cdr3_nt: TGTGCCAGTAGTCTGGAGAGGGGCCGCCCCTATGGCTACACCTTC
cdr3_aa: CASSLERGRPYGYTF
d_call: -
v_call: TRBV19
j_call: TRBJ1-2
clone_size: -

cdr3_nt: TGTGCCAGAAGCCCCCGACAGGGAGCCGCCAACACTGAAGCTTTCTTT
cdr3_aa: CARSPRQGAANTEAFF
d_call: TRBD1
v_call: TRBV5-3
j_call: TRBJ1-1
clone_size: -

cdr3_nt: TGTGCCAGCAGTCCCTCGGCGGACAGGGGCGACCTCTACGAGCAGTACTTC
cdr3_aa: CASSPSADRGDLYEQYF
d_call: TRBD1
v_call: TRBV28
j_call: TRBJ2-7
clone_size: -

cdr3_nt: TGTGCCAGCGGACTAGCGGGAGGGGGCTCCTACAATGAGCAGTTCTTC
cdr3_aa: CASGLAGGGSYNEQFF
d_call: TRBD2
v_call: TRBV28
j_call: TRBJ2-1
clone_size: -

cdr3_nt: TGCGCCAGCAGCCCTGGCTACAATGAGCAGTTCTTC
cdr3_aa: CASSPGYNEQFF
d_call: -
v_call: TRBV5-1
j_call: TRBJ2-1
clone_size: -

cdr3_nt: TGTGCCAGCAGTTGGGGGCCTCTAGAACGTCAGGCTGAGCAGTTCTTC
cdr3_aa: CASSWGPLERQAEQFF
d_call: -
v_call: TRBV13
j_call: TRBJ2-1
clone_size: -

cdr3_nt: TGCAGCGTTGATCTCGGCAGGGTTGAGACCGGGGAGCTGTTTTTT
cdr3_aa: CSVDLGRVETGELFF
d_call: -
v_call: TRBV29-1
j_call: TRBJ2-2
clone_size: -

cdr3_nt: TGTGCCAGCACCCCCGTCCGTGTCAACTTCATGAACACTGAAGCTTTCTTT
cdr3_aa: CASTPVRVNFMNTEAFF
d_call: -
v_call: TRBV28
j_call: TRBJ1-1
clone_size: -

cdr3_nt: TGTGCCAGCAGCTTATTGGGGGCGGCTAATGAAAAACTGTTTTTT
cdr3_aa: CASSLLGAANEKLFF
d_call: -
v_call: TRBV11-2
j_call: TRBJ1-4
clone_size: -

cdr3_nt: TGTGCCAGCAGCGGCAGGAACTACGAGCAGTACTTC
cdr3_aa: CASSGRNYEQYF
d_call: -
v_call: TRBV7-9
j_call: TRBJ2-7
clone_size: -

cdr3_nt: TGTGCCAGCAGTGGAGAGGGGCTGGGGAGTCAGCCCCAGCATTTT
cdr3_aa: CASSGEGLGSQPQHF
d_call: -
v_call: TRBV2
j_call: TRBJ1-5
clone_size: once

cdr3_nt: TGTGCCAGCGGGGTATCCACTGAAGCTTTCTTT
cdr3_aa: CASGVSTEAFF
d_call: -
v_call: TRBV27
j_call: TRBJ1-1
clone_size: -